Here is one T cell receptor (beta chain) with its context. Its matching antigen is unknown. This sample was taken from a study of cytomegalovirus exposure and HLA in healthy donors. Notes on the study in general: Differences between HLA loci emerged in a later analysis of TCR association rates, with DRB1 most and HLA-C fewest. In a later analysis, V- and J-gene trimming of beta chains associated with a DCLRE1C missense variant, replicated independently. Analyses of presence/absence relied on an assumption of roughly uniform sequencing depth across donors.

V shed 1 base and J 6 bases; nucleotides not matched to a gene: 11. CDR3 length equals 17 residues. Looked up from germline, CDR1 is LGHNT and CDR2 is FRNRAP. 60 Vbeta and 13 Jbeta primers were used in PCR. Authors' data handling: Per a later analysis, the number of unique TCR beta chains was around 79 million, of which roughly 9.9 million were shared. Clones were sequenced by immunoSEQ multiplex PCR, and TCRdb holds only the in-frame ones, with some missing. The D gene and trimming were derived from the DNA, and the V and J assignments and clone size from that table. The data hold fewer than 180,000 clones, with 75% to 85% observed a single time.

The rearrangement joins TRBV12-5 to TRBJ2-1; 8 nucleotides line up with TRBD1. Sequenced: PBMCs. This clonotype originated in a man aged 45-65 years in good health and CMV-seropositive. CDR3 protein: CASGLGQGIGFGNEQFF. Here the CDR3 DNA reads TGTGCTAGTGGTTTGGGACAGGGGATCGGCTTTGGCAATGAGCAGTTCTTC.